The T cell receptor (beta chain) under discussion was sequenced for a study of T cell changes during pregnancy in multiple sclerosis. Libraries were prepared by immunoSEQ multiplex PCR; TCRdb keeps only in-frame clonotypes and omits some of them. The sample has 55,000 to 70,000 clones; around 91% are singletons. The CDR3 spans 13 residues. From germline, CDR1 is MDHEN and CDR2 SYDVKM. The V gene lost 1 base and the J gene lost 3 bases, with 7 bases spanning the gap. This chain joins TRBV28 and TRBJ2-7; no definite D call. The source was peripheral blood, collected after pregnancy. The TCR sequence derives from a female donor with multiple sclerosis, enrolled in a pregnancy study. The CDR3 nucleotides read TGTGCCAGCAGTTTATATTCCCGCTACGAGCAGTACTTC. Protein sequence: CASSLYSRYEQYF.